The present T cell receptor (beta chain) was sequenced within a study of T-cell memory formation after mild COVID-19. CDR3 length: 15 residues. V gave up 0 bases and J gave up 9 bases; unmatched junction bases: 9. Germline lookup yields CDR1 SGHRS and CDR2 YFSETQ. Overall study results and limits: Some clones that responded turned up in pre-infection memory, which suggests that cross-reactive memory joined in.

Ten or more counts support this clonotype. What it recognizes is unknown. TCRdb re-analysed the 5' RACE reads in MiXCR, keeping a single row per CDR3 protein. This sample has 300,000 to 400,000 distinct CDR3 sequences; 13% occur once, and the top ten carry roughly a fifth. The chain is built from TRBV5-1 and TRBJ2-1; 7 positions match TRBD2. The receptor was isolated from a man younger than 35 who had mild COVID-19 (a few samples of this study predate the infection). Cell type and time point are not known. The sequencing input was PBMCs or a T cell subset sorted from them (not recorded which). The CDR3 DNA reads TGCGCCAGCAGCTTGGGAAGCGGGGAGCGGGGTGAGCAGTTCTTC. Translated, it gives CASSLGSGERGEQFF. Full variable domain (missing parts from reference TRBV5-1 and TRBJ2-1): KAGVTQTPRYLIKTRGQQVTLSCSPISGHRSVSWYQQTPGQGLQFLFEYFSETQRNKGNFPGRFSGRQFSNSRSEMNVSTLELGDSALYLCASSLGSGERGEQFFGPGTRLTVL.